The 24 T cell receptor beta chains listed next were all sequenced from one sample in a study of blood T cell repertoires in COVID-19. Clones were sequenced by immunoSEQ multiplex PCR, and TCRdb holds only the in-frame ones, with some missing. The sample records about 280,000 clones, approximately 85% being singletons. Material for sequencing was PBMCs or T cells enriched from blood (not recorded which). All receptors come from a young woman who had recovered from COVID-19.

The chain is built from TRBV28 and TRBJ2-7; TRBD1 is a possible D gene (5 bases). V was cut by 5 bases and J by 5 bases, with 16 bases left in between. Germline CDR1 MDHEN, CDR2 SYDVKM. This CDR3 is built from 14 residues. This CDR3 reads CASSPPRQINEQYF. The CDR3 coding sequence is TGTGCCAGCAGTCCACCGCGACAGATCAACGAGCAGTACTTC.

The CDR3, as DNA: TGTGCCAGCAGCAGGACTAGCGGGGGTGCGACCGGGGAGCTGTTTTTT. Protein: CASSRTSGGATGELFF. The chain joins TRBV3-1 (or the pseudogene TRBV3-2) to TRBJ2-2; TRBD2 matches 13 bases. Trimming at V came to 5 bases and at J to 5 bases, leaving 5 bases not matched to a gene. The CDR3 length is 16 residues. Germline V gene sequence: CDR1 LGHDT, CDR2 YNNKEL (reference sequence).

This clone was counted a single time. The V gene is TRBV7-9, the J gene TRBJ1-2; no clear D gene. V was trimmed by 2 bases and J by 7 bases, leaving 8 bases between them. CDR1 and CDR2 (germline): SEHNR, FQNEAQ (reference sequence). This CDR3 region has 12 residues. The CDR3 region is CASSLPAGGYTF. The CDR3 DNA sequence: TGTGCCAGCAGCTTACCGGCAGGTGGCTACACCTTC.

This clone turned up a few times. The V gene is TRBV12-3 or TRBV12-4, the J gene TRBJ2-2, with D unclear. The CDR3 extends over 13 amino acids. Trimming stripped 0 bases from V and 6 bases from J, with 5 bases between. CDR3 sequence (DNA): TGTGCCAGCAGTTTAGCGAGCCCCGGGGAGCTGTTTTTT. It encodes CASSLASPGELFF.

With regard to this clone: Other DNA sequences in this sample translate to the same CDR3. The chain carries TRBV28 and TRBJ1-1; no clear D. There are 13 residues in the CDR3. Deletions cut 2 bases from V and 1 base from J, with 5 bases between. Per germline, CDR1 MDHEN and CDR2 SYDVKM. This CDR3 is CASSLLGNTEAFF. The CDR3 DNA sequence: TGTGCCAGCAGTTTACTCGGGAACACTGAAGCTTTCTTT.

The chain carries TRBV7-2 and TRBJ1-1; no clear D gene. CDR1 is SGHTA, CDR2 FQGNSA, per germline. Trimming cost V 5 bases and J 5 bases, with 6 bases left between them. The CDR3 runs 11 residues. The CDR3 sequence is CASSPMTEAFF. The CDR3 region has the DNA TGTGCCAGCAGCCCCATGACTGAAGCTTTCTTT.

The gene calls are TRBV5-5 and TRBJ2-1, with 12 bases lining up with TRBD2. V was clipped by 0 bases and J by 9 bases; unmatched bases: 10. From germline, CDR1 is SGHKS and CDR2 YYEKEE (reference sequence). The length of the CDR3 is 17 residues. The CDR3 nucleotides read TGTGCCAGCAGCTTGGTATCCCTAGCGGGGGGGACAGGTGAGCAGTTCTTC. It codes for CASSLVSLAGGTGEQFF.

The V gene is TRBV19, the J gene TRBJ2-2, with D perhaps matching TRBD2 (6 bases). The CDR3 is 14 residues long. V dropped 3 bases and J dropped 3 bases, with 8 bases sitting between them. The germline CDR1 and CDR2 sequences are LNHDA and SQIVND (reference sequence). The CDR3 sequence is CASSIRDYTGELFF. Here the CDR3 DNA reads TGTGCCAGTAGTATCCGGGACTACACCGGGGAGCTGTTTTTT.

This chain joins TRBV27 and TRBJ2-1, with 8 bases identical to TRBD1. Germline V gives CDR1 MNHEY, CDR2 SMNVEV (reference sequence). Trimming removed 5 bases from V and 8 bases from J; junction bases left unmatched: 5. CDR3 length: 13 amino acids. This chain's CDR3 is CASSLRQGYEQFF. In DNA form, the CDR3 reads TGTGCCAGCAGTCTTCGACAGGGGTATGAGCAGTTCTTC.

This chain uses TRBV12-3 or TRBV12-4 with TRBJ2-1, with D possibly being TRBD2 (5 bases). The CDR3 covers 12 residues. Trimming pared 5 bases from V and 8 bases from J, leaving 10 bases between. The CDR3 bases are TGTGCCAGCAGTGCTAGCTGGTATGAGCAGTTCTTC. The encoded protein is CASSASWYEQFF.

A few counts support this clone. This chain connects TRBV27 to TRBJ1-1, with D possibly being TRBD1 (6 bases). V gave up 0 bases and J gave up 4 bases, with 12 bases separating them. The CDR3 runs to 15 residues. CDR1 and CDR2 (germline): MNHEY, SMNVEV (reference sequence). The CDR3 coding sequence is TGTGCCAGCAGTTTATCCCCCACAGGGACCACTGAAGCTTTCTTT. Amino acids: CASSLSPTGTTEAFF.

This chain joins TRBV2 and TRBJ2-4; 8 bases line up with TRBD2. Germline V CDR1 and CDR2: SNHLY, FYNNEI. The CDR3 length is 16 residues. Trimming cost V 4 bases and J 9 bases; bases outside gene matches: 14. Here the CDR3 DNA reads TGTGCCAGCAGTGCAAATGAGCGGGAGCTAGGCGGCATTCAGTACTTC. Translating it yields CASSANERELGGIQYF.

CDR3 sequence (DNA): TGTGCCAGCAGCTTGGACCCCGGGACTCCTTATAATTCACCCCTCCACTTT. Its protein is CASSLDPGTPYNSPLHF. V and J are TRBV7-4 and TRBJ1-6; perhaps TRBD1 as D (5 bases). V shed 3 bases and J shed 4 bases, with 16 bases lying between them. Germline V gene lookup returns CDR1 SGHVT and CDR2 SQSDAQ. The CDR3 extends over 17 amino acids.

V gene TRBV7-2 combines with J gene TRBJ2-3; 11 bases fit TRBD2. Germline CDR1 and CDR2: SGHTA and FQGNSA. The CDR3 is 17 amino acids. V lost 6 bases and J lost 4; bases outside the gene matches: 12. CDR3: CASRDEVLAGAADTQYF. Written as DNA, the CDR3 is TGTGCCAGCAGGGACGAGGTACTAGCGGGGGCCGCAGATACGCAGTATTTT.

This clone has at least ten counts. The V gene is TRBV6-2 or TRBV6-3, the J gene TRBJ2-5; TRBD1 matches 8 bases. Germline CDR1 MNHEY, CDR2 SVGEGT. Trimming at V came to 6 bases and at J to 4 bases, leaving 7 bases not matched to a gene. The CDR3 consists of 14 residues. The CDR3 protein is CASSQGAVRETQYF. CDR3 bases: TGTGCCAGCAGCCAGGGGGCAGTTAGAGAGACCCAGTACTTC.

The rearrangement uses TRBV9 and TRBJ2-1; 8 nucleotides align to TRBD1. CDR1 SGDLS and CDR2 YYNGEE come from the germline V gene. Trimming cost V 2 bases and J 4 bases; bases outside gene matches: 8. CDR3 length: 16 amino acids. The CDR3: CASSVPGTGEYNEQFF. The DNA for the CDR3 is TGTGCCAGCAGCGTTCCCGGGACAGGCGAATACAATGAGCAGTTCTTC.

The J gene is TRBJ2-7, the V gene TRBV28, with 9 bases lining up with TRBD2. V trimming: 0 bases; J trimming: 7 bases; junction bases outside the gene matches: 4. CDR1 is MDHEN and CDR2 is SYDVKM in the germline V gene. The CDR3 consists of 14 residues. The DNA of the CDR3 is TGTGCCAGCAGTTTATGGATAGCGGGAGAAGAGCAGTACTTC. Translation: CASSLWIAGEEQYF.

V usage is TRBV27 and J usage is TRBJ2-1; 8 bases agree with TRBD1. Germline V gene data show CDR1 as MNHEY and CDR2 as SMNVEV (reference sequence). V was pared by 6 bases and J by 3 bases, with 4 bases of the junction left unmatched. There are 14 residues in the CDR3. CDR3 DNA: TGTGCCAGCAGGTTGGGACAGGACTACAATGAGCAGTTCTTC. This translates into CASRLGQDYNEQFF.

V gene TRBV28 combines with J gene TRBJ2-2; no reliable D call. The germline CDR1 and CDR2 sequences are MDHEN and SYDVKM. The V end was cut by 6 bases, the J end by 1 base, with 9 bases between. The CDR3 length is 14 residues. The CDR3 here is CASRNSLNTGELFF. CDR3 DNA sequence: TGTGCCAGCAGGAACTCCCTGAACACCGGGGAGCTGTTTTTT.

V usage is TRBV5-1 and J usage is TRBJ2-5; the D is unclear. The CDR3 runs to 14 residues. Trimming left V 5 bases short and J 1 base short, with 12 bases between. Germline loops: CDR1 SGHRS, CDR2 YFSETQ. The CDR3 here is CASRLSWAQETQYF. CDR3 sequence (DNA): TGCGCCAGCAGGTTGTCGTGGGCCCAAGAGACCCAGTACTTC. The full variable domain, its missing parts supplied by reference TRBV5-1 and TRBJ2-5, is KAGVTQTPRYLIKTRGQQVTLSCSPISGHRSVSWYQQTPGQGLQFLFEYFSETQRNKGNFPGRFSGRQFSNSRSEMNVSTLELGDSALYLCASRLSWAQETQYFGPGTRLLVL.

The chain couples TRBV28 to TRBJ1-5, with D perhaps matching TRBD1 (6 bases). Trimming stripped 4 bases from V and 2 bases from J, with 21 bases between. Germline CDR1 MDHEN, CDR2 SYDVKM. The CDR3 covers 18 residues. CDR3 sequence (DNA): TGTGCCAGCAGTTCATACGGGACATCGGGCTTCGGCAATCAGCCCCAGCATTTT. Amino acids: CASSSYGTSGFGNQPQHF.

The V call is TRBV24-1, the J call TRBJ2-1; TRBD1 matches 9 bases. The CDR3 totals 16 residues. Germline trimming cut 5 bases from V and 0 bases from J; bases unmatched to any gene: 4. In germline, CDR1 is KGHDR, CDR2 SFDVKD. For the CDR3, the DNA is TGTGCCACCAGTGGCCTGACAGGGGGCTCCTACAATGAGCAGTTCTTC. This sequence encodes CATSGLTGGSYNEQFF.

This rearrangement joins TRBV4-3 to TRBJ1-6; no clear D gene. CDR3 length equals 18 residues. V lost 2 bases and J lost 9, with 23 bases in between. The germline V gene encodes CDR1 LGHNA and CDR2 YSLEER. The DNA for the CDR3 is TGCGCCAGCAGCCAATTACCACCTCAGGCGGCGCTAGCTTCACCCCTCCACTTT. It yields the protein CASSQLPPQAALASPLHF.

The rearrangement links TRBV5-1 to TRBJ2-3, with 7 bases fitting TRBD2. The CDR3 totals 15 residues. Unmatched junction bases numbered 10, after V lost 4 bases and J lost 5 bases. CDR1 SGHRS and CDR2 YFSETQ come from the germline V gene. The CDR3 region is CASSLRGVLGDTQYF. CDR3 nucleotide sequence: TGCGCCAGCAGCCTTCGGGGGGTCTTAGGAGATACGCAGTATTTT.